These 28 T cell receptor beta chains originate from one sample sequenced in a study of cytomegalovirus exposure and HLA in healthy donors. PCR was performed using 60 Vbeta and 13 Jbeta primers. Clones were read by immunoSEQ multiplex PCR, and TCRdb kept only the in-frame ones, dropping some. The sample lists about 190,000 clones; about four fifths were seen once. Sequencing used PBMCs. The source of these receptors is a male donor in good health and CMV-seronegative.

The chain has TRBV7-9 and TRBJ2-2; 7 bases fit TRBD2. V lost 8 bases to trimming and J lost 4 bases; unmatched junction nucleotides: 10. The CDR3 has 15 amino acids. Germline-derived CDR1 and CDR2 are SEHNR and FQNEAQ (reference sequence). Written as DNA, the CDR3 is TGTGCCAGCTGTTCGACTAGCTCCTCCACCGGGGAGCTGTTTTTT. It yields the protein CASCSTSSSTGELFF.

The CDR3 protein is CASSLGLAQGNEQFF. CDR3 nucleotides: TGTGCCAGCAGTTTAGGGCTAGCGCAGGGCAATGAGCAGTTCTTC. The genes are TRBV28 and TRBJ2-1; TRBD2 is a possible D gene (6 bases). The germline V gene has CDR1 MDHEN and CDR2 SYDVKM. The CDR3 runs 15 residues. Trimming took off 2 bases at V and 6 bases at J, with 14 bases between the two ends.

The chain is built from TRBV6-1 and TRBJ2-7, with 12 bases fitting TRBD2. Germline CDR1 is MNHNS and CDR2 is SASEGT. The ends lost 4 bases at V and 0 bases at J; junction bases unmatched: 4. The CDR3 runs 16 residues. In DNA form, the CDR3 reads TGTGCCAGCAGTGGCCGACTAGCGGGGGACTCCTACGAGCAGTACTTC. Protein sequence: CASSGRLAGDSYEQYF.

This clone was recorded only once. The V call is TRBV11-3, the J call TRBJ2-5, with 7 nucleotides matching TRBD2. The CDR3 totals 14 residues. Trimming cost V 6 bases and J 5 bases; bases outside gene matches: 9. Germline CDR1 is SGHNT and CDR2 is YENEEA. The CDR3 protein is CASSRTRFGETQYF. The CDR3, as DNA: TGTGCCAGCAGTAGGACTAGATTTGGGGAGACCCAGTACTTC. The full variable domain, rest sourced from reference TRBV11-3 and TRBJ2-5, is EAGVVQSPRYKIIEKKQPVAFWCNPISGHNTLYWYLQNLGQGPELLIRYENEEAVDDSQLPKDRFSAERLKGVDSTLKIQPAELGDSAVYLCASSRTRFGETQYFGPGTRLLVL.

This clone was detected a few times. This chain joins TRBV4-2 and TRBJ2-7, with 9 bases fitting TRBD1. This CDR3 is 15 amino acids long. Germline V lookup: CDR1 LGHNA, CDR2 YNFKEQ. After removal of 0 bases from V and 5 bases from J, the junction contained 5 bases not matched to a gene. CDR3 nucleotides: TGTGCCAGCAGCCAAGAGGGACAGGGTGTGGACGAGCAGTACTTC. As protein: CASSQEGQGVDEQYF.

The chain couples TRBV10-3 to TRBJ2-3; possible D gene TRBD1, 5 bases. This CDR3 region has 14 residues. In germline, CDR1 is ENHRY, CDR2 SYGVKD. V was cut by 3 bases and J by 1 base, with 8 bases left in between. The CDR3 protein is CAISDDRRTDTQYF. The CDR3 bases are TGTGCCATCAGTGACGACAGACGCACAGATACGCAGTATTTT.

This clone was seen just once. The V call is TRBV7-2, the J call TRBJ2-7, with D possibly TRBD2 on 5 matching bases. Trimming stripped 1 base from V and 3 bases from J, with 10 bases between. The CDR3 totals 14 residues. CDR1 and CDR2 (germline): SGHTA, FQGNSA. CDR3 nucleotides: TGTGCCAGCAGCTTAGTAATAGAGGGCTACGAGCAGTACTTC. Encoded protein: CASSLVIEGYEQYF.

The rearrangement joins TRBV9 to TRBJ2-7, with D tentatively TRBD1 (5 bases). The germline V gene encodes CDR1 SGDLS and CDR2 YYNGEE. This CDR3 contains 14 residues. Between the trimmed V and J ends, which lost 0 bases and 1 base, there was a span of 8 bases. CDR3 bases: TGTGCCAGCAGCGTAGCCGACAGTTCCTACGAGCAGTACTTC. Protein: CASSVADSSYEQYF.

The V call is TRBV6-5, the J call TRBJ1-1, with 9 bases that match TRBD1. There are 14 residues in the CDR3. J lost 4 bases, V lost 6 bases, and 6 bases had no gene match. CDR1 is MNHEY and CDR2 is SVGAGI in the germline V gene. CDR3 residues: CASRRGQGGTEAFF. The CDR3 DNA is TGTGCCAGCAGGAGGGGACAGGGCGGCACTGAAGCTTTCTTT.

This clone was detected only once. The V gene is TRBV4-1, the J gene TRBJ1-3; 9 nucleotides match TRBD1. This CDR3 has 17 residues. Unmatched junction bases numbered 12, after V lost 2 bases and J lost 7 bases. Germline CDR1 MGHRA, CDR2 YSYEKL. The CDR3: CASSQYLQGAVGNTIYF. CDR3 nucleotide sequence: TGCGCCAGCAGCCAATATCTACAGGGGGCCGTTGGGAACACCATATATTTT.

This chain links TRBV6-5 with TRBJ1-1, with D perhaps TRBD1 (5 bases). There are 15 residues in the CDR3. The germline CDR1 and CDR2 sequences are MNHEY and SVGAGI. V lost 7 bases and J 0 bases, leaving 15 bases between the germline ends. The CDR3, as DNA: TGTGCCAGCAATACCCCGGCAGGGTTGAACACTGAAGCTTTCTTT. As protein: CASNTPAGLNTEAFF.

The chain links TRBV19 to TRBJ1-5; weak D call: TRBD1 (5 bases). Deletions cut 6 bases from V and 6 bases from J, with 12 bases between. Germline CDR1 and CDR2: LNHDA and SQIVND (reference sequence). CDR3 size: 13 residues. The CDR3 DNA reads TGTGCCAGTAGCGGCCAGGGAGGTCAGCCCCAGCATTTT. This gives the protein CASSGQGGQPQHF.

The V gene is TRBV5-1, the J gene TRBJ2-1; TRBD2 agrees at 10 bases. The germline V gene encodes CDR1 SGHRS and CDR2 YFSETQ. This CDR3 region has 15 residues. The junction had 2 bases not matched to a gene; V was cut back by 2 bases and J by 3 bases. This CDR3 reads CASSLTSGDYNEQFF. CDR3 bases: TGCGCCAGCAGCTTAACTAGCGGGGACTACAATGAGCAGTTCTTC. The whole variable domain, filled in from reference TRBV5-1 and TRBJ2-1, reads KAGVTQTPRYLIKTRGQQVTLSCSPISGHRSVSWYQQTPGQGLQFLFEYFSETQRNKGNFPGRFSGRQFSNSRSEMNVSTLELGDSALYLCASSLTSGDYNEQFFGPGTRLTVL.

The chain uses TRBV15 and TRBJ2-5; the match to TRBD1 covers 9 bases. The V segment lost 5 bases and the J segment 3 bases; nucleotides outside the gene matches: 4. CDR1 is LNHNV, CDR2 YYDKDF, per germline (reference sequence). CDR3 length equals 14 residues. CDR3 region: CATSPRDREETQYF. The CDR3 nucleotides read TGTGCCACCAGCCCCCGGGACAGGGAAGAGACCCAGTACTTC.

This chain uses TRBV4-1 with TRBJ2-2; TRBD1 aligns across 9 bases. The length of the CDR3 is 17 residues. J gave up 1 base and V 0 bases, and 3 bases lay outside the gene matches. Germline V lookup: CDR1 MGHRA, CDR2 YSYEKL. In nucleotides, the CDR3 is TGCGCCAGCAGCCAAGATAAGGGACAGGGGAACACCGGGGAGCTGTTTTTT. As protein: CASSQDKGQGNTGELFF.

The rearrangement links TRBV25-1 to TRBJ2-7, with 10 bases identical to TRBD2. CDR1 is MGHDK, CDR2 SYGVNS, per germline. The junction had 5 bases not matched to a gene; V was cut back by 3 bases and J by 3 bases. The CDR3 contains 15 residues. The CDR3 reads CASSEGLAGVYEQYF. CDR3 in DNA: TGTGCCAGCAGTGAGGGTCTAGCGGGAGTCTACGAGCAGTACTTC.

The chain links TRBV7-9 to TRBJ2-5; 11 bases map to TRBD2. Losses at the gene ends were 1 base for V and 5 bases for J; bases not matched to a gene: 9. The CDR3 spans 17 residues. Germline V lookup: CDR1 SEHNR, CDR2 FQNEAQ (reference sequence). CDR3 sequence reads: CASSLDSSGGPGETQYF. The CDR3, as DNA: TGTGCCAGCAGCTTAGATTCTAGCGGGGGGCCCGGGGAGACCCAGTACTTC.

The rearrangement uses TRBV2 and TRBJ2-2; 10 bases match TRBD1. The CDR3 spans 14 residues. Germline V lookup: CDR1 SNHLY, CDR2 FYNNEI. The V segment lost 8 bases and the J segment 7 bases; nucleotides outside the gene matches: 7. CDR3 bases: TGTGCCAGCCAGGGACAGGGGTCTAACGGGGAGCTGTTTTTT. Its translation: CASQGQGSNGELFF.

This chain joins TRBV20-1 and TRBJ1-1; no definite D call. Germline CDR1 DFQATT, CDR2 SNEGSKA (reference sequence). CDR3 length: 11 residues. CDR3 DNA: TGCAGCGGTCCGGTGAACACTGAAGCTTTCTTT. This gives the protein CSGPVNTEAFF.

The J gene is TRBJ2-2, the V gene TRBV9, with D possibly being TRBD2 (6 bases). Germline-derived CDR1 and CDR2 are SGDLS and YYNGEE. CDR3 length: 14 residues. V dropped 6 bases and J dropped 4 bases, with 13 bases sitting between them. The DNA for the CDR3 is TGTGCCAGCACTCCGGGACTCCCCACCGGGGAGCTGTTTTTT. Translation: CASTPGLPTGELFF.

This chain connects TRBV28 to TRBJ2-1; 12 nucleotides agree with TRBD2. Germline V gives CDR1 MDHEN, CDR2 SYDVKM. With V trimmed by 6 bases and J by 4 bases, 19 bases remained unmatched. This CDR3 region has 20 residues. The CDR3 nucleotides are TGTGCCAGCAGCCCCCGTACGGGGTCTAGCGGGAGGGCCGGGTACAATGAGCAGTTCTTC. Translation gives CASSPRTGSSGRAGYNEQFF.

This clone was counted between two and nine times. The gene calls are TRBV6-6 and TRBJ2-3, with 8 bases aligning to TRBD2. V lost 6 bases, J lost 1 base, and 9 bases stayed unmatched. The CDR3 consists of 16 residues. Per the germline V gene, CDR1 is MNHNY and CDR2 is SVGAGI (reference sequence). The CDR3 sequence is CASSPDAGGGTDTQYF. CDR3 DNA sequence: TGTGCCAGCAGCCCAGACGCCGGGGGGGGCACAGATACGCAGTATTTT.

This chain uses TRBV5-1 with TRBJ1-2; D possibly corresponds to TRBD1 (6 bases). The germline CDR1 and CDR2 sequences are SGHRS and YFSETQ. The CDR3 has 14 amino acids. V was clipped by 2 bases and J by 3 bases, with 11 bases between them. The CDR3 here is CASSLRDTYYGYTF. The CDR3 bases are TGCGCCAGCAGCTTACGGGACACCTACTATGGCTACACCTTC.

Written as DNA, the CDR3 is TGCGCCAGCAGCCAGGTTGTATGGACAGTAGGTGAAGCTTTCTTT. Translated: CASSQVVWTVGEAFF. The J gene is TRBJ1-1, the V gene TRBV4-1; tentatively, D is TRBD1 (6 bases). The CDR3 sequence is 15 residues long. The germline gives CDR1 MGHRA, CDR2 YSYEKL. Trimming pared 3 bases from V and 7 bases from J, leaving 18 bases between.

With regard to this clone: An end of the junction differs from the germline gene, which may be a read error. The chain carries TRBV5-1 and TRBJ1-2; 7 positions agree with TRBD1. The CDR3 consists of 13 residues. Per the germline V gene, CDR1 is SGHRS and CDR2 is YFSETQ. The CDR3 nucleotides read TGCGCCAGCAGCGCGCCGGGACAGTATGGCTACCCCTTC. Amino acids: CASSAPGQYGYPF.

The chain joins TRBV5-5 to TRBJ1-4; D perhaps matches TRBD1 (6 bases). V gave up 1 base and J gave up 6 bases, with 13 bases separating them. Germline CDR1 is SGHKS and CDR2 is YYEKEE (reference sequence). The CDR3 runs 15 residues. This CDR3 reads CASSLTGFYDEKLFF. The CDR3 nucleotides read TGTGCCAGCAGCTTGACAGGGTTTTATGATGAAAAACTGTTTTTT.

The rearrangement uses TRBV10-3 and TRBJ1-2; D not certain. This CDR3 is built from 14 residues. Germline lookup yields CDR1 ENHRY and CDR2 SYGVKD. Trimming shortened V by 3 bases and J by 8 bases, and 16 bases separated the two germline ends. In DNA, the CDR3 is TGTGCCATCAGTGAAGGTGCCCCGACTAGCGGCTACACCTTC. This codes for CAISEGAPTSGYTF.

J is TRBJ1-4 and V is TRBV7-9; D is unresolved. The CDR3 has 14 amino acids. With 0 bases removed from V and 8 bases from J, the gap between germline ends came to 10 bases. CDR1 and CDR2 (germline): SEHNR, FQNEAQ (reference sequence). This CDR3 reads CASSLAGVGEKLFF. CDR3 sequence (DNA): TGTGCCAGCAGCTTAGCCGGGGTCGGGGAAAAACTGTTTTTT.